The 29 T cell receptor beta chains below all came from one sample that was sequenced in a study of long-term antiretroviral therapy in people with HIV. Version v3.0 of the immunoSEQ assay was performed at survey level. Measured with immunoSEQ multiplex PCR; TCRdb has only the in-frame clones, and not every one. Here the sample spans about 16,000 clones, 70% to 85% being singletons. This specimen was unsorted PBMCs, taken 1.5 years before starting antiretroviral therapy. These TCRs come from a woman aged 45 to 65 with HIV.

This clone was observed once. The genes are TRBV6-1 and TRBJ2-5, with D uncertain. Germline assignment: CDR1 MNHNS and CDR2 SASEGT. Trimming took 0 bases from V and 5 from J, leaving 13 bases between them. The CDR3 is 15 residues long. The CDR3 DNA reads TGTGCCAGCAGTGAAGCGTCGACAATGTATGAGACCCAGTACTTC. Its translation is CASSEASTMYETQYF.

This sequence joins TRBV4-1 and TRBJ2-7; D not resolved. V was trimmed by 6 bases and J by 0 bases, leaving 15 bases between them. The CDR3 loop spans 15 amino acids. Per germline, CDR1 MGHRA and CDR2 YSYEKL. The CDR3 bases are TGCGCCAGCAGTCAACATACTATCGGCTCCTACGAGCAGTACTTC. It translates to CASSQHTIGSYEQYF.

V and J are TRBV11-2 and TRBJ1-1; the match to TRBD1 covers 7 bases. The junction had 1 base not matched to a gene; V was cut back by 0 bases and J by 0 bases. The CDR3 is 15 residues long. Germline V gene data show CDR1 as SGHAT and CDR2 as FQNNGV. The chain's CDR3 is CASSLEDRLNTEAFF. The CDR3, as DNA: TGTGCCAGCAGCTTAGAGGACAGGCTGAACACTGAAGCTTTCTTT.

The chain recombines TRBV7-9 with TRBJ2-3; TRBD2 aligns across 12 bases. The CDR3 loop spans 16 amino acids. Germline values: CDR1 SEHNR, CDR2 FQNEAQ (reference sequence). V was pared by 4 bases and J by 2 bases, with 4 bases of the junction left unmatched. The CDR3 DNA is TGTGCCAGCAGCTCCGGACTAGCGGGGTCCACAGATACGCAGTATTTT. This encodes CASSSGLAGSTDTQYF. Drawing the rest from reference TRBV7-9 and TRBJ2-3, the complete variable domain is DTGVSQNPRHKITKRGQNVTFRCDPISEHNRLYWYRQTLGQGPEFLTYFQNEAQLEKSRLLSDRFSAERPKGSFSTLEIQRTEQGDSAMYLCASSSGLAGSTDTQYFGPGTRLTVL.

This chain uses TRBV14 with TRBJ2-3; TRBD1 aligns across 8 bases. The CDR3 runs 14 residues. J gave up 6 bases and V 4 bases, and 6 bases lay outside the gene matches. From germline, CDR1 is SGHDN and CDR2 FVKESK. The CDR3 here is CASSLAGGYDTQYF. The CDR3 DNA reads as TGTGCCAGCAGCCTTGCAGGGGGCTATGATACGCAGTATTTT. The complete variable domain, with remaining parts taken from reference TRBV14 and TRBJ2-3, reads EAGVTQFPSHSVIEKGQTVTLRCDPISGHDNLYWYRRVMGKEIKFLLHFVKESKQDESGMPNNRFLAERTGGTYSTLKVQPAELEDSGVYFCASSLAGGYDTQYFGPGTRLTVL.

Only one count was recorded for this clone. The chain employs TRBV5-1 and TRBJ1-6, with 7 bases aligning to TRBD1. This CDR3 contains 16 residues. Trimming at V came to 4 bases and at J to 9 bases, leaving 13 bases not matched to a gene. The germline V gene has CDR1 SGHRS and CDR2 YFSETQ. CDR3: CASSPATGNGGSPLHF. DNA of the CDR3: TGCGCCAGCAGCCCGGCGACAGGGAATGGTGGTTCACCCCTCCACTTT.

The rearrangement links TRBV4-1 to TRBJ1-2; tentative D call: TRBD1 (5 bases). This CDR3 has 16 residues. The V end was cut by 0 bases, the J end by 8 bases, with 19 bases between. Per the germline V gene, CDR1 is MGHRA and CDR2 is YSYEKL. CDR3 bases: TGCGCCAGCAGCCAAGATACAAGTTCGGGGGTTTTCGGCTACACCTTC. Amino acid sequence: CASSQDTSSGVFGYTF.

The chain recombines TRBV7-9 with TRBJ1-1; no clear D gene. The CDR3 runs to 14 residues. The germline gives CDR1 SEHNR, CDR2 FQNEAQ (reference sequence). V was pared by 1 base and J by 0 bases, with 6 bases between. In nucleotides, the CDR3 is TGTGCCAGCAGCTTAGTAAGGGTGAACACTGAAGCTTTCTTT. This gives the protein CASSLVRVNTEAFF.

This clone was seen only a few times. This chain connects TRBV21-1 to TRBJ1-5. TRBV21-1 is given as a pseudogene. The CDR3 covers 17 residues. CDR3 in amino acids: CASSINSPGPKNQPQHF. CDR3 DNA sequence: TGTGCCAGCAGCATAAACTCGCCGGGACCGAAAAATCAGCCCCAGCATTTT.

The CDR3 is CASSESGHEQYV. CDR3 nucleotides: TGCGCCAGCAGTGAGTCCGGACACGAGCAGTACGTC. The V gene is TRBV10-2, the J gene TRBJ2-7; D is unclear. The CDR3 has 12 residues. Between the trimmed V and J ends, which lost 0 bases and 5 bases, there was a span of 5 bases. CDR1 is WSHSY, CDR2 SAAADI, per germline.

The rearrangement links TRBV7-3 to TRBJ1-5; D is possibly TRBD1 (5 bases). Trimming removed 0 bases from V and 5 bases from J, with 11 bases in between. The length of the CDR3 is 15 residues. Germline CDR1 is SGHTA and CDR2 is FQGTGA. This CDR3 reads CASSLTGDGHQPQHF. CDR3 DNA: TGTGCCAGCAGCTTAACGGGGGACGGGCATCAGCCCCAGCATTTT.

CDR3 nucleotide sequence: TGCGCCAGCAGCTTTGGGACAGGAGTTTCACCCCTCCACTTT. The encoded protein is CASSFGTGVSPLHF. V usage is TRBV5-1 and J usage is TRBJ1-6, with 8 positions matching TRBD1. Germline trimming cut 2 bases from V and 9 bases from J; bases unmatched to any gene: 4. The CDR3 length is 14 residues. Looked up from germline, CDR1 is SGHRS and CDR2 is YFSETQ.

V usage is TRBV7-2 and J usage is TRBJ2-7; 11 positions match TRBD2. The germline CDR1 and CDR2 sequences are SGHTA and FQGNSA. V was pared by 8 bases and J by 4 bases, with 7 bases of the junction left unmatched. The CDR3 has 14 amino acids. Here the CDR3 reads CASSYSGGEYEQYV. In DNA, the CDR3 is TGTGCCAGCTCCTATAGCGGGGGGGAATACGAGCAGTACGTC.

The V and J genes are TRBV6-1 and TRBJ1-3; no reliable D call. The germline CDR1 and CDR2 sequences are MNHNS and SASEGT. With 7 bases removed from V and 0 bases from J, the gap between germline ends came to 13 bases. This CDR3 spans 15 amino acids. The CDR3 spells CASNLGRLSGNTIYF. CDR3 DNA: TGTGCCAGCAACCTCGGACGGCTCTCTGGAAACACCATATATTTT.

The CDR3 protein is CASSLALGLEETQYF. In DNA, the CDR3 is TGTGCCAGCAGCTTAGCCTTGGGGTTGGAAGAGACCCAGTACTTC. V usage is TRBV7-9 and J usage is TRBJ2-5; no firm D call. CDR3 length: 15 residues. Germline V CDR1 and CDR2: SEHNR, FQNEAQ (reference sequence). V was cut by 0 bases and J by 3 bases, with 11 bases left in between.

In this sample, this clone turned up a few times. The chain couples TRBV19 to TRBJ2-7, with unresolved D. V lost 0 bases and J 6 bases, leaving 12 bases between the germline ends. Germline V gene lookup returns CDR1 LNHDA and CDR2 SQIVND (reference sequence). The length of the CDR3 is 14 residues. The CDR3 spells CASSIDRSLGEQYF. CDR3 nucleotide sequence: TGTGCCAGTAGTATAGATCGGTCCCTAGGCGAGCAGTACTTC.

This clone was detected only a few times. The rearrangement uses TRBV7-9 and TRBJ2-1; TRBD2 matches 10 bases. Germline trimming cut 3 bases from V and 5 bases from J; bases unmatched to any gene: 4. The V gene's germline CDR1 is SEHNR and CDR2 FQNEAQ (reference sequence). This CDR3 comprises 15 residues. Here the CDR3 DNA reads TGTGCCAGCAGCTTTACTAGCGGGGCGAACAATGAGCAGTTCTTC. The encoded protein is CASSFTSGANNEQFF. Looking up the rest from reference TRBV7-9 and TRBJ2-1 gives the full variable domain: DTGVSQNPRHKITKRGQNVTFRCDPISEHNRLYWYRQTLGQGPEFLTYFQNEAQLEKSRLLSDRFSAERPKGSFSTLEIQRTEQGDSAMYLCASSFTSGANNEQFFGPGTRLTVL.

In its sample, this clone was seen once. The CDR3 sequence: CASSFGQETQYF. CDR3 nucleotides: TGCGCCAGCAGCTTTGGGCAAGAGACCCAGTACTTC. V and J are TRBV5-1 and TRBJ2-5; D remains unclear. This CDR3 is built from 12 residues. CDR1 is SGHRS, CDR2 YFSETQ, per germline. V was trimmed by 2 bases and J by 2 bases, leaving 4 bases between them. Using reference TRBV5-1 and TRBJ2-5 for the parts outside the CDR3, the full variable domain is KAGVTQTPRYLIKTRGQQVTLSCSPISGHRSVSWYQQTPGQGLQFLFEYFSETQRNKGNFPGRFSGRQFSNSRSEMNVSTLELGDSALYLCASSFGQETQYFGPGTRLLVL.

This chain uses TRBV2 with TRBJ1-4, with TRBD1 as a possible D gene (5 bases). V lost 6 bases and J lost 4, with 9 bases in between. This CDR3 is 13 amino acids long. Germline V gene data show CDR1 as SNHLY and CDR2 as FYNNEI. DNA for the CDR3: TGTGCCAGCAGGTCGGGGCTTAATGAAAAACTGTTTTTT. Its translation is CASRSGLNEKLFF.

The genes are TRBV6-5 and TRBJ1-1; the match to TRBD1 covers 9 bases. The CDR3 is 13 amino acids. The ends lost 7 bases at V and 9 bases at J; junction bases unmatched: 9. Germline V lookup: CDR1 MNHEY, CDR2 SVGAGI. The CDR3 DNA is TGTGCCAGCACCAAGGCCGGGACAGGGAAAGCTTTCTTT. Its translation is CASTKAGTGKAFF.

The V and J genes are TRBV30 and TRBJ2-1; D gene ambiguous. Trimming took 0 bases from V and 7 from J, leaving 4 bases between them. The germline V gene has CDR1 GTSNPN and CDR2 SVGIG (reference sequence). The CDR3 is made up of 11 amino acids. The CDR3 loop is CAWSVANEQFF. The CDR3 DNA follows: TGTGCCTGGAGTGTTGCTAATGAGCAGTTCTTC.

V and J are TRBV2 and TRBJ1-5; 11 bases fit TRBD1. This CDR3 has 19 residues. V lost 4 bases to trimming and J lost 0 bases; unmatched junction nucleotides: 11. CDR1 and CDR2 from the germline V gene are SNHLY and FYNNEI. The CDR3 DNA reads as TGTGCCAGCAGTGGCCCCCGGGACAGGGGGGCCAATAGCAATCAGCCCCAGCATTTT. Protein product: CASSGPRDRGANSNQPQHF. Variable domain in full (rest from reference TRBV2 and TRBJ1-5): EPEVTQTPSHQVTQMGQEVILRCVPISNHLYFYWYRQILGQKVEFLVSFYNNEISEKSEIFDDQFSVERPDGSNFTLKIRSTKLEDSAMYFCASSGPRDRGANSNQPQHFGDGTRLSIL.

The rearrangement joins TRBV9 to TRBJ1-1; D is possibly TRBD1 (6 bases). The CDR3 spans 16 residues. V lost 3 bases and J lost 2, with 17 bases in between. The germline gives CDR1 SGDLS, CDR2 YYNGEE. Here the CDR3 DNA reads TGTGCCAGCAGCGCCCCGAAGGGGGTAGCAAACACTGAAGCTTTCTTT. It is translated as CASSAPKGVANTEAFF.

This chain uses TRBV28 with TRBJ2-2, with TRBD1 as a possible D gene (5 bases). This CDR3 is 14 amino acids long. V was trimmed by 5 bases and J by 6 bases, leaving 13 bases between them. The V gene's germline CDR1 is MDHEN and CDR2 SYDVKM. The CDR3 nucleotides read TGTGCCAGCAGTGTAACCCAGGGATCCGGGGAGCTGTTTTTT. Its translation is CASSVTQGSGELFF.

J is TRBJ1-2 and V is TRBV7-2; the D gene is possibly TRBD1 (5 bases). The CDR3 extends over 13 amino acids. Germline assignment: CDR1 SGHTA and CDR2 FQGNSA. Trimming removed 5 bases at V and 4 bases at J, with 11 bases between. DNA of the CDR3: TGTGCCAGCAGCCCTGACAGAACCTATGGCTACACCTTC. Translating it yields CASSPDRTYGYTF.

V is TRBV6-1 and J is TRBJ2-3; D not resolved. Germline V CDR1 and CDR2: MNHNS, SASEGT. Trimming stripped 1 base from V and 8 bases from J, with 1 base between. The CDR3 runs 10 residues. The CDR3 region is CASSEVTQYF. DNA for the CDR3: TGTGCCAGCAGTGAAGTTACGCAGTATTTT.

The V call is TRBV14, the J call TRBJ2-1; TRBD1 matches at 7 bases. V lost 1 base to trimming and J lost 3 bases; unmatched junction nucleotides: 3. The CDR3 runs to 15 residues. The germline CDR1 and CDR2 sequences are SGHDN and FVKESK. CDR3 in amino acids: CASSQVNRGYNEQFF. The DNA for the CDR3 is TGTGCCAGCAGCCAAGTAAACAGGGGCTACAATGAGCAGTTCTTC.

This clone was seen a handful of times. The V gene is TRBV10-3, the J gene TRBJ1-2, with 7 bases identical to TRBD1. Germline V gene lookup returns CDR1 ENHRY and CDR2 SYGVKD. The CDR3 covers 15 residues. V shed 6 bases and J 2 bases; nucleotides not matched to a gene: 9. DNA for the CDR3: TGTGCCATCAGGGGGGACAGAAAGTCCAACTATGGCTACACCTTC. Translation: CAIRGDRKSNYGYTF.

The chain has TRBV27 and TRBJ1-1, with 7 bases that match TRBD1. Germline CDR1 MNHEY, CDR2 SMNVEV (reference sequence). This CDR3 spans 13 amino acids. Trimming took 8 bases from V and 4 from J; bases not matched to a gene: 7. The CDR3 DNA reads TGTGCCAGCCAGACAGGGCTGGGCACTGAAGCTTTCTTT. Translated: CASQTGLGTEAFF.